This T cell receptor (beta chain) was recorded in a study of blood T cell repertoires in COVID-19. Study-level information: Sources were T cells, B-cell-depleted T cells, or PBMCs; the material itself was cDNA or gDNA.

The data were produced by immunoSEQ multiplex PCR, yet TCRdb's version contains in-frame clones alone and is incomplete. Among around 310,000 clones, approximately 89% were seen once, and the ten largest hold under 15%. The CDR3 loop spans 13 amino acids. The germline V and J ends were trimmed by 5 bases and 3 bases, with 11 bases remaining between them. In germline, CDR1 is SQVTM, CDR2 ANQGSEA. The chain links TRBV29-1 to TRBJ1-5; no clear D gene. This receptor was taken from an older woman with acute or convalescent COVID-19. What was sequenced was peripheral blood. The CDR3 protein is CSVKGQNNQPQHF. The CDR3 DNA is TGCAGCGTTAAAGGTCAGAACAATCAGCCCCAGCATTTT.